This T cell receptor beta chain was documented in a study of blood T cell repertoires in COVID-19. In the study overall: The United States, Italy and Spain provided the acute and convalescent COVID-19 samples. The cDNA or gDNA used as material had been derived from T cells, B-cell-depleted T cells, or PBMCs.

Per the original methods: Amplification from reference gene primers served as the basis for estimated nucleated cell counts. Data came from immunoSEQ multiplex PCR; TCRdb stores just in-frame clones and leaves some out. V and J calls and clone size are those listed in that table; D and trimming were worked out from the DNA. Of roughly 80,000 clones in the sample, roughly 84% were seen once. The specimen was peripheral blood. The clonotype originates from a man aged 50 to 59 with acute or convalescent COVID-19.

The CDR3 nucleotides read TGTGCCAGCTCGGACGTAAGAGGGACTGAAGCTTTCTTT. Encoded protein: CASSDVRGTEAFF. The V and J genes are TRBV21-1 and TRBJ1-1. TRBV21-1 is a recognized pseudogene. This CDR3 contains 13 residues.